The rows below give T cell receptor beta chains drawn from one sample of a study of blood T cell repertoires in COVID-19. Produced via immunoSEQ multiplex PCR; TCRdb's table is partial and in-frame only. The sample includes about 150,000 clones, 70% to 90% of them seen just once. Source material: peripheral blood. These TCRs come from a man in his sixties with acute or convalescent COVID-19. Each CDR3 is given with its conserved first and last residue. The D gene is left open where the match is weak. Size values are once, few and many counts, or a class for expanded clones, and some rows have none.

cdr3_aa cdr3_nt d_call v_call clone_size j_call
CASSYGGSYQPQHF TGTGCCAGCAGCTATGGGGGGTCGTATCAGCCCCAGCATTTT - TRBV27 - TRBJ1-5
CASSIGTVWPLQPQHF TGCGCCAGCAGCATCGGGACAGTTTGGCCCCTTCAGCCCCAGCATTTT TRBD1 TRBV5-1 - TRBJ1-5
CASSQVSALYNEQFF TGCGCCAGCAGCCAAGTTAGTGCTCTTTACAATGAGCAGTTCTTC - TRBV4-1 - TRBJ2-1
CASSARRDRGLWYGYTF TGTGCCAGCAGCGCACGCCGGGACAGGGGTCTTTGGTATGGCTACACCTTC TRBD1 TRBV7-2 - TRBJ1-2
CASRGASALSYNQPQHF TGTGCCAGCAGGGGGGCCTCAGCTTTGTCTTATAATCAGCCCCAGCATTTT - TRBV2 - TRBJ1-5
CASSPTGDSPLHF TGTGCCAGCAGTCCTACAGGGGATTCACCCCTCCACTTT TRBD1 TRBV2 - TRBJ1-6
CVEAGGPYGTQYF TGTGTCGAAGCGGGGGGGCCCTACGGTACGCAGTATTTT - TRBV21-1 - TRBJ2-3
CASSPPSGTGGGKLFF TGTGCCAGCAGCCCGCCTTCCGGGACAGGGGGCGGAAAACTGTTTTTT TRBD1 TRBV9 once TRBJ1-4
CASSRLAGPTDTQYF TGTGCCAGTAGTAGACTAGCGGGACCCACAGATACGCAGTATTTT TRBD2 TRBV19 - TRBJ2-3
CASSLGQRGGTDTQYF TGTGCCAGCAGCTTAGGCCAGCGGGGGGGCACAGATACGCAGTATTTT TRBD2 TRBV7-2 once TRBJ2-3
CATSKTGGPNTGELFF TGTGCCACCAGCAAGACAGGGGGCCCAAACACCGGGGAGCTGTTTTTT TRBD1 TRBV24-1 - TRBJ2-2
CASSDWGRGTLNQPQHF TGTGCCAGCAGTGACTGGGGGCGAGGGACCCTTAATCAGCCCCAGCATTTT - TRBV2 - TRBJ1-5
CASSYTGDGYTF TGCGCCAGCAGCTACACAGGGGATGGCTACACCTTC TRBD1 TRBV5-1 - TRBJ1-2
CASSSYSGGSTDTQYF TGTGCCAGCAGCTCCTATAGCGGGGGGTCCACAGATACGCAGTATTTT TRBD2 TRBV7-9 - TRBJ2-3
CSASAGQGASPLHF TGCAGTGCTAGTGCGGGACAGGGGGCTTCACCCCTCCACTTT TRBD1 TRBV20-1 - TRBJ1-6
CAIGGTGSSGELFF TGTGCCATCGGCGGGACAGGGTCTTCAGGGGAGCTGTTTTTT TRBD1 TRBV10-3 - TRBJ2-2
CASSSTGTTQETQYF TGTGCCAGCAGCTCAACCGGGACTACCCAAGAGACCCAGTACTTC TRBD2 TRBV7-7 once TRBJ2-5
CASSRGDSWSEQFF TGTGCCAGCAGTAGAGGGGACAGCTGGAGTGAGCAGTTCTTC TRBD1 TRBV6-5 - TRBJ2-1
CASSQNTGQVSYGYTF TGCGCCAGCAGCCAAAACACCGGACAGGTTAGCTATGGCTACACCTTC TRBD1 TRBV5-1 - TRBJ1-2
CASSVGQEGNTIYF TGCGCCAGCAGCGTGGGACAGGAGGGAAACACCATATATTTT TRBD1 TRBV5-1 - TRBJ1-3
CASSVGGGEGSPLHF TGTGCCAGCAGCGTAGGTGGGGGGGAAGGATCACCCCTCCACTTT - TRBV9 - TRBJ1-6
CASSAGITGGEGYTF TGCGCCAGCAGCGCTGGTATTACAGGGGGCGAGGGCTACACCTTC TRBD1 TRBV5-1 - TRBJ1-2
CASSPQGQGALGNQPQHF TGTGCCAGCTCACCACAGGGACAGGGGGCCTTGGGCAATCAGCCCCAGCATTTT TRBD1 TRBV18 - TRBJ1-5